The present T cell receptor (beta chain) was sequenced within a study of cytomegalovirus exposure and HLA in healthy donors. The CDR3 totals 15 residues. Germline V gene lookup returns CDR1 LGHNA and CDR2 YNFKEQ. V lost 6 bases and J lost 0, with 9 bases in between. Study-wide results and limits: Subsequent analysis found a tendency for first-cohort TCR clusters to co-occur within the 120 or so validation repertoires. Fewer than 200 TCR beta chains were listed as cytomegalovirus-associated.

The data were produced by immunoSEQ multiplex PCR, yet TCRdb's version contains in-frame clones alone and is incomplete. The sample has under 200,000 clones, approximately 78% seen once; the top ten hold about 1.2%. This clone has only a few counts. Antigen specificity is unknown. The chain joins TRBV4-2 to TRBJ1-6; weak D call: TRBD1 (6 bases). The sequence derives from a woman between 25 and 40 years old in good health and CMV-seronegative. Sequencing input: PBMCs. For the CDR3, the DNA is TGTGCCAGCAGACAGGGCGCCTCCTATAATTCACCCCTCCACTTT. Its translation: CASRQGASYNSPLHF.